The next 21 T cell receptor beta chains were all read from a single sample in a study of shared clonotypes between healthy human individuals. Sequencing was performed with immunoSEQ multiplex PCR; in TCRdb, only in-frame clones are kept and a portion is missing. This table has fewer than 1.4 million clones, more than 75% appearing once. Sequencing input: memory CD4+ T cells from PBMCs. Noted subset: CD45RA-negative fraction. These TCRs come from a man aged 18 to 29 in good health. Some clones in this sample may be carry-over from other donors' samples.

The sample holds one count of this clone. At one boundary the junction diverges from the germline segment, which might be a read error. The V call is TRBV28, the J call TRBJ2-7; 7 bases agree with TRBD1. Germline V gene lookup returns CDR1 MDHEN and CDR2 SYDVKM. This CDR3 has 12 residues. The CDR3 loop is CACRGSTYEQYF. The CDR3 DNA sequence: TGTGCCTGCAGGGGGTCTACCTACGAGCAGTACTTC.

The chain recombines TRBV15 with TRBJ2-1, with 10 bases aligning to TRBD2. This CDR3 is built from 21 residues. Trimming removed 3 bases from V and 5 bases from J; junction bases left unmatched: 22. CDR1 is LNHNV, CDR2 YYDKDF, per germline (reference sequence). CDR3: CATSRRRGAGGLGGQNNEQFF. The CDR3, as DNA: TGTGCCACCAGCAGGCGGAGGGGAGCGGGAGGGCTGGGAGGGCAAAACAATGAGCAGTTCTTC.

V and J are TRBV5-6 and TRBJ2-1; D remains ambiguous. Germline-derived CDR1 and CDR2 are SGHDT and YYEEEE. The V and J ends lost 0 bases and 10 bases respectively, with 14 bases between them. This CDR3 is 14 amino acids long. In nucleotides, the CDR3 is TGTGCCAGCAGCTTGGATCGAGGAGTGGGGGAGCAGTTCTTC. This codes for CASSLDRGVGEQFF.

There are a few counts of this clone. The gene calls are TRBV5-1 and TRBJ2-2, with a possible D match to TRBD1 (6 bases). Trimming removed 3 bases from V and 5 bases from J, with 17 bases in between. The CDR3 has 16 amino acids. Germline loops: CDR1 SGHRS, CDR2 YFSETQ. This CDR3 reads CASSSGTQRGTGELFF. The CDR3 coding sequence is TGCGCCAGCAGCTCCGGGACACAGAGGGGGACCGGGGAGCTGTTTTTT.

This sequence joins TRBV5-6 and TRBJ1-2; 7 positions agree with TRBD1. Unmatched junction bases numbered 8, after V lost 5 bases and J lost 4 bases. Germline V gives CDR1 SGHDT, CDR2 YYEEEE. The CDR3 spans 14 residues. Here the CDR3 reads CASSSRGLGYGYTF. CDR3 in DNA: TGTGCCAGCAGTTCGAGGGGGCTTGGCTATGGCTACACCTTC.

The chain recombines TRBV5-1 with TRBJ2-1, with D perhaps matching TRBD1 (6 bases). Germline V gene data show CDR1 as SGHRS and CDR2 as YFSETQ. V was trimmed by 0 bases and J by 9 bases, leaving 7 bases between them. The CDR3 length is 12 residues. As DNA, the CDR3 is TGCGCCAGCAGCTTGGTAGGGGGTGAGCAGTTCTTC. Translation gives CASSLVGGEQFF.

The chain joins TRBV21-1 to TRBJ2-1; TRBD1 reflects the table's D call only, with no check against the DNA. TRBV21-1 counts as a pseudogene. The CDR3 extends over 18 amino acids. This chain's CDR3 is CASSKEQGWQGAYNEQFF. The CDR3 nucleotides read TGTGCCAGCAGCAAAGAGCAGGGGTGGCAGGGGGCCTACAATGAGCAGTTCTTC.

This CDR3 reads CASSLEASGSAQTQYF. DNA of the CDR3: TGCGCCAGCAGCTTGGAGGCTAGCGGGAGTGCTCAGACCCAGTACTTC. The chain couples TRBV5-1 to TRBJ2-5, with 10 bases fitting TRBD2. The CDR3 covers 16 residues. Per the germline V gene, CDR1 is SGHRS and CDR2 is YFSETQ. Trimming cost V 0 bases and J 6 bases; bases outside gene matches: 8.

This clone was detected only once. This chain links TRBV5-1 with TRBJ2-7; no reliable D call. Germline CDR1 SGHRS, CDR2 YFSETQ. V lost 0 bases to trimming and J lost 3 bases, with 13 bases between them. The CDR3 is made up of 15 amino acids. CDR3 residues: CASSLEGQVYYEQYF. CDR3 bases: TGCGCCAGCAGCTTGGAAGGCCAGGTATACTACGAGCAGTACTTC.

The chain's CDR3 is CAWSGDRGLRGAFF. CDR3 DNA: TGTGCCTGGAGTGGGGACAGGGGTCTACGCGGGGCTTTCTTT. The chain carries TRBV30 and TRBJ1-1, with 10 bases aligning to TRBD1. This CDR3 comprises 14 residues. After removal of 1 base from V and 11 bases from J, the junction contained 10 bases not matched to a gene. Germline values: CDR1 GTSNPN, CDR2 SVGIG (reference sequence).

The chain combines TRBV4-3 with TRBJ2-3, with D uncertain. The V end lost 4 bases, the J end lost 3 bases, and 8 bases lay between the germline ends. Germline CDR1 and CDR2: LGHNA and YSLEER. The CDR3 contains 13 residues. CDR3 amino acids: CASSPQATDTQYF. The DNA for the CDR3 is TGCGCCAGCAGCCCCCAGGCTACAGATACGCAGTATTTT.

V usage is TRBV5-1 and J usage is TRBJ1-2; 12 nucleotides line up with TRBD1. This CDR3 has 15 amino acids. CDR1 SGHRS and CDR2 YFSETQ come from the germline V gene. The V and J ends lost 4 bases and 4 bases, in that order; junction bases with no gene match: 5. CDR3 bases: TGCGCCAGCAGCCCGGGACAGGGGGCGATCTATGGCTACACCTTC. Translation gives CASSPGQGAIYGYTF. Using reference TRBV5-1 and TRBJ1-2 for the parts outside the CDR3, the full variable domain is KAGVTQTPRYLIKTRGQQVTLSCSPISGHRSVSWYQQTPGQGLQFLFEYFSETQRNKGNFPGRFSGRQFSNSRSEMNVSTLELGDSALYLCASSPGQGAIYGYTFGSGTRLTVV.

The chain joins TRBV25-1 to TRBJ2-2; TRBD1 might be the D (7 bases). The germline gives CDR1 MGHDK, CDR2 SYGVNS. The CDR3 has 15 amino acids. V was cut by 3 bases and J by 4 bases, with 12 bases left in between. CDR3 sequence: CASSDRGEFTGELFF. In DNA form, the CDR3 reads TGTGCCAGCAGTGACAGGGGGGAATTCACCGGGGAGCTGTTTTTT.

The V call is TRBV11-2, the J call TRBJ2-7, with TRBD2 as a possible D gene (6 bases). The CDR3 totals 15 residues. The V end was cut by 0 bases, the J end by 8 bases, with 17 bases between. Germline V gene sequence: CDR1 SGHAT, CDR2 FQNNGV. Here the CDR3 DNA reads TGTGCCAGCAGCTTAGATCCCGGGAGAGGGGTGCAGCAGTACTTC. Amino acids: CASSLDPGRGVQQYF.

This sequence joins TRBV5-1 and TRBJ2-7, with 7 bases identical to TRBD2. The germline V gene has CDR1 SGHRS and CDR2 YFSETQ. V lost 0 bases and J lost 7; bases outside the gene matches: 13. The CDR3 contains 16 residues. The CDR3 is CASSLVGGSPNEEQYF. In DNA form, the CDR3 reads TGCGCCAGCAGCTTGGTTGGCGGGAGCCCAAATGAAGAGCAGTACTTC.

The chain joins TRBV29-1 to TRBJ1-2; D is ambiguous. Germline V gene data show CDR1 as SQVTM and CDR2 as ANQGSEA. V was cut by 6 bases and J by 6 bases, with 11 bases left in between. There are 11 residues in the CDR3. The CDR3 nucleotides read TGCAGCGTCGACGACCCCAATGGCTACACCTTC. Residues: CSVDDPNGYTF.

The V and J genes are TRBV28 and TRBJ1-1; a possible D gene is TRBD1 (6 bases). V was pared by 2 bases and J by 10 bases, with 26 bases between. The germline V gene has CDR1 MDHEN and CDR2 SYDVKM. There are 17 residues in the CDR3. The CDR3: CASSLGGSSGAVLAAFF. The CDR3 bases are TGTGCCAGCAGTTTAGGGGGGTCGTCGGGGGCCGTACTAGCAGCTTTCTTT. The full variable domain, with the rest looked up from reference TRBV28 and TRBJ1-1, is DVKVTQSSRYLVKRTGEKVFLECVQDMDHENMFWYRQDPGLGLRLIYFSYDVKMKEKGDIPEGYSVSREKKERFSLILESASTNQTSMYLCASSLGGSSGAVLAAFFGQGTRLTVV.

This chain uses TRBV28 with TRBJ2-7; D might be TRBD2 (5 bases). Germline V gene data show CDR1 as MDHEN and CDR2 as SYDVKM. This CDR3 has 12 residues. Trimming took 0 bases from V and 12 from J, leaving 12 bases between them. CDR3 protein: CASSLWGSWVYF. The CDR3 nucleotides are TGTGCCAGCAGTTTATGGGGGAGTTGGGTGTACTTC.

The V gene is TRBV7-9, the J gene TRBJ2-3; no firm D call. Germline V lookup: CDR1 SEHNR, CDR2 FQNEAQ (reference sequence). V lost 3 bases and J 5 bases, leaving 12 bases between the germline ends. The CDR3 consists of 14 residues. CDR3 bases: TGTGCCAGCAGCTTCCGGGTCAACGGAGATACGCAGTATTTT. Translation gives CASSFRVNGDTQYF.

Worth noting for this clone: The junction shows a germline mismatch at one end, possibly a read error. This chain connects TRBV28 to TRBJ2-7, with 13 bases fitting TRBD2. CDR1 and CDR2 (germline): MDHEN, SYDVKM. The CDR3 runs 12 residues. CDR3 bases: TGTGCCAGCAGCCAACTAGCGGGAGGGCCCCACTTC. This codes for CASSQLAGGPHF.

The chain couples TRBV27 to TRBJ2-7; 9 bases fit TRBD1. CDR1 MNHEY and CDR2 SMNVEV come from the germline V gene (reference sequence). V lost 8 bases to trimming and J lost 9 bases; unmatched junction nucleotides: 11. This CDR3 contains 13 residues. CDR3 DNA: TGTGCCAGCGGGATACGACAGGGGGAGGTGCAGTACTTC. This gives the protein CASGIRQGEVQYF.